Below are 30 T cell receptor beta chains sequenced from a single sample in a study of blood T cells in healthy people across ages. Through a sample-barcoded 5' primer and a J-beta primer mix, a second PCR was run for roughly 6 to 12 cycles. In TCRdb, the 5' RACE reads were re-called with MiXCR into one record per CDR3 protein. The data hold more than 700,000 distinct CDR3 sequences, with about 55% observed a single time. Specimen: blood. Receptor source: a man older than 75 in good health.

This clonotype showed up just once. The V and J genes are TRBV2 and TRBJ1-4; 12 positions match TRBD1. Germline V CDR1 and CDR2: SNHLY, FYNNEI. This CDR3 has 16 residues. Unmatched junction bases numbered 14, after V lost 7 bases and J lost 11 bases. The CDR3 region is CASTSGTGGLREKLFF. Written as DNA, the CDR3 is TGTGCCAGCACTTCAGGGACAGGGGGCCTCCGGGAGAAACTGTTTTTT.

This clonotype was counted a few times. V gene TRBV20-1 combines with J gene TRBJ1-4; a weak D match, TRBD1 (5 bases). The CDR3 loop spans 15 amino acids. Trimming took 4 bases from V and 3 from J, leaving 15 bases between them. Germline loops: CDR1 DFQATT, CDR2 SNEGSKA (reference sequence). The chain's CDR3 is CSATVPEGPNEKLFF. In DNA, the CDR3 is TGCAGTGCTACCGTACCGGAGGGGCCTAATGAAAAACTGTTTTTT.

This clonotype was counted between two and nine times. J is TRBJ2-7 and V is TRBV28, with 8 bases that match TRBD2. The better agreement between TRBJ2-5 and the DNA end casts doubt on the J call. This CDR3 has 13 residues. Germline CDR1 and CDR2: MDHEN and SYDVKM. CDR3 sequence: CASSFAGGETQYF. As DNA, the CDR3 is TGTGCCAGCAGTTTTGCGGGGGGAGAGACCCAGTACTTC.

This chain links TRBV10-3 with TRBJ2-4; 8 nucleotides align to TRBD2. The assigned J gene may be wrong: the sequence end matches TRBJ2-7 better. From germline, CDR1 is ENHRY and CDR2 SYGVKD. The CDR3 runs 14 residues. The chain's CDR3 is CAISASGLTYEQYF. In nucleotides, the CDR3 is TGTGCCATCAGCGCTAGCGGGTTGACTTACGAGCAGTACTTC.

This clonotype came up a few times. J is TRBJ2-4 and V is TRBV14, with D maybe TRBD2 (5 bases). Germline CDR1 is SGHDN and CDR2 is FVKESK. Trimming took 3 bases from V and 7 from J, leaving 16 bases between them. The CDR3 has 15 residues. CDR3 nucleotide sequence: TGTGCCAGCAGCCACCAGAGCGGTAGTTGGAACATTCAGTACTTC. As protein: CASSHQSGSWNIQYF.

This chain connects TRBV11-1 to TRBJ2-1; 7 bases line up with TRBD2. Germline lookup yields CDR1 SGHAT and CDR2 FQDESV (reference sequence). CDR3 length: 16 amino acids. V lost 4 bases and J lost 5; bases outside the gene matches: 11. The CDR3 protein is CASSSPRREFNNEQFF. The CDR3, as DNA: TGTGCCAGCAGCTCCCCTCGGCGGGAGTTCAACAATGAGCAGTTCTTC.

The chain couples TRBV15 to TRBJ2-1; tentatively, D is TRBD2 (6 bases). Germline V lookup: CDR1 LNHNV, CDR2 YYDKDF (reference sequence). V gave up 5 bases and J gave up 0 bases, with 8 bases separating them. The CDR3 is made up of 14 amino acids. The CDR3 protein is CATSPGSSYNEQFF. In nucleotides, the CDR3 is TGTGCCACCAGCCCCGGGAGCTCCTACAATGAGCAGTTCTTC.

The V call is TRBV5-1, the J call TRBJ1-1; tentatively, D is TRBD1 (5 bases). The CDR3 totals 16 residues. Trimming removed 1 base at V and 4 bases at J, with 17 bases between. Germline V lookup: CDR1 SGHRS, CDR2 YFSETQ. The CDR3 sequence is CASSLSSRSGGTEAFF. The CDR3 region has the DNA TGCGCCAGCAGCTTGTCGTCTCGCTCCGGGGGCACTGAAGCTTTCTTT.

The rearrangement joins TRBV12-5 to TRBJ2-7, with D tentatively TRBD1 (6 bases). The V and J ends lost 1 base and 0 bases respectively, with 10 bases between them. CDR1 is LGHNT, CDR2 FRNRAP, per germline. The CDR3 runs 15 residues. CDR3 coding DNA: TGTGCTAGTGGTTTGGCGACAGGTCGCTCCTACGAGCAGTACTTC. This sequence encodes CASGLATGRSYEQYF. Using reference TRBV12-5 and TRBJ2-7 for the parts outside the CDR3, the full variable domain is DARVTQTPRHKVTEMGQEVTMRCQPILGHNTVFWYRQTMMQGLELLAYFRNRAPLDDSGMPKDRFSAEMPDATLATLKIQPSEPRDSAVYFCASGLATGRSYEQYFGPGTRLTVT.

This chain joins TRBV5-6 and TRBJ2-7; 9 bases match TRBD2. The V gene's germline CDR1 is SGHDT and CDR2 YYEEEE. J lost 7 bases, V lost 5 bases, and 13 bases had no gene match. The CDR3 is 15 amino acids. The CDR3 reads CASSQSGRTYNEQYF. The CDR3, as DNA: TGTGCCAGCAGTCAAAGCGGGAGGACCTACAATGAGCAGTACTTC.

A few counts support this clonotype. V is TRBV21-1 and J is TRBJ2-3; the table gives TRBD1 as D, unverified against the DNA. TRBV21-1 is flagged as a pseudogene. CDR3 length: 18 amino acids. The CDR3 nucleotides read TGTGCCAGCAGCAACCATTCTCCGGGACAGGGGACGCACAGATACGCGTATTTT. Translated: CASSNHSPGQGTHRYAYF.

The genes are TRBV2 and TRBJ1-6; D perhaps matches TRBD1 (5 bases). V was pared by 2 bases and J by 7 bases, with 9 bases between. The CDR3 length is 14 residues. Germline loops: CDR1 SNHLY, CDR2 FYNNEI. The CDR3 spells CASSESGRNSPLHF. CDR3 nucleotides: TGTGCCAGCAGTGAATCAGGGAGGAATTCACCCCTCCACTTT.

This clonotype was seen a few times. The chain combines TRBV6-6 with TRBJ1-2; D possibly corresponds to TRBD1 (5 bases). The ends were cut back, 6 bases at V and 2 bases at J, with 13 bases in the middle. From germline, CDR1 is MNHNY and CDR2 SVGAGI (reference sequence). The CDR3 is 14 residues long. The CDR3 nucleotides are TGTGCCAGCAGCCGCGGAGGGGCCAACTATGGCTACACCTTC. This gives the protein CASSRGGANYGYTF.

This clonotype was seen a few times. The rearrangement links TRBV6-2 or TRBV6-3 to TRBJ2-3, with TRBD1 as a possible D gene (6 bases). The CDR3 consists of 20 residues. The V gene's germline CDR1 is MNHEY and CDR2 SVGEGT. V was trimmed by 5 bases and J by 14 bases, leaving 41 bases between them. The CDR3 DNA is TGTGCCAGCAGTCACAAACAGCCGGGACAAAAAGGGACGGGTCACAGATACGCGTATTTT. Protein product: CASSHKQPGQKGTGHRYAYF.

The chain uses TRBV29-1 and TRBJ2-3; 7 bases map to TRBD1. The V segment lost 6 bases and the J segment 2 bases; nucleotides outside the gene matches: 8. The V gene's germline CDR1 is SQVTM and CDR2 ANQGSEA. This CDR3 spans 14 amino acids. The DNA for the CDR3 is TGCAGCGTCAGACAGGGTAGATTCACAGATACGCAGTATTTT. Protein sequence: CSVRQGRFTDTQYF.

This clonotype was seen only once. The V and J genes are TRBV20-1 and TRBJ1-4; no clear D. V gave up 2 bases and J gave up 8 bases, with 9 bases separating them. The CDR3 has 12 residues. In germline, CDR1 is DFQATT, CDR2 SNEGSKA (reference sequence). The CDR3 sequence: CSARNGGEKLFF. Here the CDR3 DNA reads TGCAGTGCTAGAAACGGCGGGGAAAAACTGTTTTTT.

The V call is TRBV5-8, the J call TRBJ2-7; 8 bases align to TRBD1. The CDR3 spans 15 residues. The V gene's germline CDR1 is SGHTS and CDR2 YDEGEE. J gave up 7 bases and V 5 bases, and 14 bases lay outside the gene matches. The chain's CDR3 is CASSRQGPPLGEQYF. The CDR3 DNA is TGTGCCAGCAGTAGACAGGGGCCGCCGTTGGGGGAGCAGTACTTC.

For this clonotype: Its ends do not fully match the called genes, so a read error is possible. V usage is TRBV27 and J usage is TRBJ2-3; no definite D call. The CDR3 extends over 12 amino acids. The germline CDR1 and CDR2 sequences are MNHEY and SMNVEV (reference sequence). The CDR3, as DNA: TGTGCCTGCAGTTTGCCAGGTAGATACGCGTATTTT. Amino acid sequence: CACSLPGRYAYF.

A word on this clonotype: A single base separates this from a much larger clone, so it may be a read error. The chain recombines TRBV28 with TRBJ2-3, with TRBD1 identical over 7 bases. CDR1 and CDR2 (germline): MDHEN, SYDVKM. The CDR3 is made up of 14 amino acids. In DNA, the CDR3 is TGTGCCAGCAGCACCAGGGGGTCAACAGGTACGCAGTATTTT. This gives the protein CASSTRGSTGTQYF.

The chain recombines TRBV6-1 with TRBJ1-1; 12 bases map to TRBD1. J lost 5 bases, V lost 6 bases, and 7 bases had no gene match. CDR1 and CDR2 (germline): MNHNS, SASEGT. CDR3 size: 15 residues. In DNA, the CDR3 is TGTGCCAGCAGGGACCGGGACAGGGGGCGGACTGAAGCTTTCTTT. Translated: CASRDRDRGRTEAFF.

The chain links TRBV5-4 to TRBJ2-1; D not certain. Germline assignment: CDR1 SGHNT and CDR2 YYREEE (reference sequence). The CDR3 runs to 15 residues. The V and J ends lost 1 base and 0 bases respectively, with 8 bases between them. Here the CDR3 reads CASSLNQISYNEQFF. CDR3 coding DNA: TGTGCCAGCAGCTTGAATCAGATCTCCTACAATGAGCAGTTCTTC.

The sample holds a few counts of this clonotype. The chain is built from TRBV7-9 and TRBJ2-1; D remains unclear. The germline V gene has CDR1 SEHNR and CDR2 FQNEAQ (reference sequence). The V end was cut by 4 bases, the J end by 6 bases, with 22 bases between. This CDR3 has 17 amino acids. The CDR3 loop is CASSSTRGGDGSNEQFF. CDR3 nucleotide sequence: TGTGCCAGCAGCTCAACCCGCGGTGGCGACGGAAGCAATGAGCAGTTCTTC.

This clonotype was seen a handful of times. The chain combines TRBV29-1 with TRBJ1-1, with a tentative D call TRBD1 (5 bases). With 4 bases removed from V and 1 base from J, the gap between germline ends came to 7 bases. Germline values: CDR1 SQVTM, CDR2 ANQGSEA. The CDR3 loop spans 12 amino acids. CDR3 residues: CSVGQSNTEAFF. The CDR3 DNA reads TGCAGCGTTGGACAGTCGAACACTGAAGCTTTCTTT. Looking up the rest from reference TRBV29-1 and TRBJ1-1 gives the full variable domain: SAVISQKPSRDICQRGTSLTIQCQVDSQVTMMFWYRQQPGQSLTLIATANQGSEATYESGFVIDKFPISRPNLTFSTLTVSNMSPEDSSIYLCSVGQSNTEAFFGQGTRLTVV.

The chain recombines TRBV18 with TRBJ2-7; D gene ambiguous. The CDR3 spans 14 residues. The V end lost 3 bases, the J end lost 0 bases, and 9 bases lay between the germline ends. Germline CDR1 and CDR2: KGHSH and LQKENI. The CDR3 is CASSPGLYSYEQYF. The CDR3 DNA follows: TGTGCCAGCTCACCGGGCCTCTACTCCTACGAGCAGTACTTC.

This chain links TRBV7-8 with TRBJ1-1, with D maybe TRBD1 (5 bases). This CDR3 is built from 14 residues. Germline lookup yields CDR1 SGHVS and CDR2 FQNEAQ. The V end was cut by 4 bases, the J end by 2 bases, with 11 bases between. The CDR3 DNA reads as TGTGCCAGCAGCTCTCGGGACGGCAACACTGAAGCTTTCTTT. It yields the protein CASSSRDGNTEAFF.

The chain links TRBV5-1 to TRBJ2-5, with 12 nucleotides matching TRBD1. Per germline, CDR1 SGHRS and CDR2 YFSETQ. J gave up 5 bases and V 4 bases, and 6 bases lay outside the gene matches. This CDR3 spans 15 amino acids. The CDR3 protein is CASSNGTGGRETQYF. CDR3 DNA: TGCGCCAGCAGCAACGGGACAGGGGGCCGGGAGACCCAGTACTTC.

This rearrangement joins TRBV24-1 to TRBJ1-2, with a tentative D call TRBD1 (6 bases). The V gene lost 4 bases and the J gene lost 5 bases, with 16 bases spanning the gap. This CDR3 has 15 residues. Per germline, CDR1 KGHDR and CDR2 SFDVKD. CDR3 sequence (DNA): TGTGCCACCAGTGAGAGGGTGACAGGAGGGTATGGCTACACCTTC. Translating gives CATSERVTGGYGYTF.

The chain uses TRBV10-3 and TRBJ1-4, with D possibly being TRBD1 (5 bases). CDR3 length: 12 residues. The germline CDR1 and CDR2 sequences are ENHRY and SYGVKD. V lost 8 bases to trimming and J lost 8 bases, with 12 bases between them. The CDR3: CAIGPGEEKLFF. The CDR3 DNA reads TGTGCCATCGGACCGGGGGAGGAAAAACTGTTTTTT.

This chain joins TRBV7-2 and TRBJ2-7; D is perhaps TRBD1 (5 bases). This CDR3 has 13 amino acids. Per germline, CDR1 SGHTA and CDR2 FQGNSA. V lost 1 base and J 7 bases, leaving 11 bases between the germline ends. CDR3 loop: CASSLDRRREQYF. The DNA for the CDR3 is TGTGCCAGCAGCTTAGACAGGCGTAGGGAGCAGTACTTC.

This chain connects TRBV10-3 to TRBJ2-7, with 7 bases lining up with TRBD2. Unmatched junction bases numbered 11, after V lost 7 bases and J lost 5 bases. This CDR3 spans 14 amino acids. Germline CDR1 and CDR2: ENHRY and SYGVKD. CDR3 sequence (DNA): TGTGCCATCAAAGAAATGGCGGGAGTGAACGAGCAGTACTTC. It yields the protein CAIKEMAGVNEQYF.